What follows describes a single T cell receptor beta chain. The length of the CDR3 is 16 residues. The germline V gene encodes CDR1 SGHNT and CDR2 YENEEA. Trimming removed 5 bases from V and 6 bases from J, with 21 bases in between. This sample stems from a study of T cell responses to AZD1222 COVID-19 vaccine. Some clones are missing from TCRdb's copy, which holds only in-frame ones; the method was immunoSEQ multiplex PCR. This table holds about 150,000 clones, 70% to 90% found once. The rearrangement joins TRBV11-3 to TRBJ2-3; no firm D call. Sequencing used peripheral blood, obtained on day 0 of AZD1222 vaccination. The sequence came from an adult in good health. CDR3 DNA sequence: TGTGCCAGCAGCCCAGGCTTGGGTAAATCATCGGATACGCAGTATTTT. Translating it yields CASSPGLGKSSDTQYF.